A selection of T cell receptor beta chains follows, all from one sample in a study of cytomegalovirus exposure and HLA in healthy donors. The assay was immunoSEQ multiplex PCR, and TCRdb's table has in-frame clones only and misses some. This table holds approximately 220,000 clones, around nine tenths found once. Sample: PBMCs. The receptor source for this set is a woman aged 18-29 years in good health and CMV-seronegative. The CDR3 runs from the conserved cysteine through the conserved F or W. D genes are given only for firm matches. Clone sizes are given selectively: once, few, many, or a class where the clone is expanded.

D,size,V,J,CDR3,DNA
TRBD2,-,TRBV2,TRBJ2-7,CASSEGGSGNSEQYF,TGTGCCAGCAGTGAAGGAGGTAGCGGGAATTCCGAGCAGTACTTC
-,-,TRBV4-1,TRBJ1-3,CASSQVRGTGNTIYF,TGCGCCAGCAGCCAAGTTCGGGGTACTGGAAACACCATATATTTT
-,-,TRBV19,TRBJ1-2,CASSMTRGKANYGYTF,TGTGCCAGTAGTATGACCAGGGGTAAGGCAAACTATGGCTACACCTTC
TRBD1,-,TRBV10-3,TRBJ1-1,CAISAPGQGSIANTEAFF,TGTGCCATCAGTGCCCCAGGACAGGGGTCCATAGCGAACACTGAAGCTTTCTTT
TRBD1,-,TRBV19,TRBJ1-3,CASSVLTGAISGNTIYF,TGTGCCAGTAGTGTACTGACAGGGGCTATCTCTGGAAACACCATATATTTT
-,few,TRBV28,TRBJ2-7,CASSSVRSSYEQYF,TGTGCCAGCAGTTCCGTCCGTAGCTCCTACGAGCAGTACTTC
-,-,TRBV25-1,TRBJ1-1,CASIRGGGTEAFF,TGTGCCAGCATTCGAGGGGGGGGGACTGAAGCTTTCTTT
-,-,TRBV30,TRBJ2-2,CAWTRGINFNTGELFF,TGTGCCTGGACCCGGGGGATTAACTTTAACACCGGGGAGCTGTTTTTT
TRBD1,-,TRBV5-4,TRBJ1-2,CASIPDRADYGYTF,TGTGCCAGCATCCCGGACAGGGCAGACTATGGCTACACCTTC
-,once,TRBV28,TRBJ1-2,CASSLALGGADGYTF,TGTGCCAGCAGTTTGGCTCTCGGGGGGGCGGACGGCTACACCTTC
TRBD1,few,TRBV7-9,TRBJ2-7,CASAKIGQGLSEQYF,TGTGCCAGTGCTAAAATTGGACAGGGGTTAAGCGAGCAGTACTTC
TRBD1,-,TRBV30,TRBJ2-2,CAGKRAGGTGELFF,TGTGCCGGAAAGAGGGCAGGGGGCACCGGGGAGCTGTTTTTT
TRBD1,-,TRBV12-5,TRBJ1-5,CASGPGTGRNQPQHF,TGTGCTAGTGGTCCCGGGACAGGGCGTAATCAGCCCCAGCATTTT
TRBD1,-,TRBV30,TRBJ2-2,CAWPRDRGLDTGELFF,TGTGCCTGGCCACGGGACAGGGGGTTGGACACCGGGGAGCTGTTTTTT
-,-,TRBV19,TRBJ1-6,CASNQYTSVFGSPLHF,TGTGCCAGCAACCAGTATACAAGCGTGTTTGGATCACCCCTCCACTTT
-,-,TRBV18,TRBJ2-7,CASSPKRDYEQYF,TGTGCCAGCTCACCAAAGCGAGACTACGAGCAGTACTTC
-,-,TRBV27,TRBJ1-2,CASRVELWAGRYGYTF,TGTGCCAGCAGGGTGGAACTTTGGGCGGGGCGCTATGGCTACACCTTC
-,-,TRBV5-8,TRBJ2-7,CASSSPGTLYYEQYF,TGTGCCAGCAGTTCTCCCGGGACACTTTACTACGAGCAGTACTTC
TRBD2,-,TRBV12-5,TRBJ2-1,CASEREGRGEQFF,TGTGCTAGTGAGCGGGAGGGCCGCGGTGAGCAGTTCTTC
-,-,TRBV28,TRBJ1-5,CASSEVRGWNNQPQHF,TGTGCCAGCAGTGAAGTCCGGGGATGGAACAATCAGCCCCAGCATTTT
-,-,TRBV19,TRBJ1-2,CASRIGGLTDYGYTF,TGTGCCAGTAGGATAGGGGGGCTGACCGACTATGGCTACACCTTC
-,-,TRBV4-2,TRBJ2-1,CASSPPSDSYNEQFF,TGTGCCAGCAGCCCCCCCAGCGACTCCTACAATGAGCAGTTCTTC
TRBD2,-,TRBV5-1,TRBJ2-1,CASSGGLAGSNEQFF,TGCGCCAGCAGTGGAGGACTAGCGGGAAGCAATGAGCAGTTCTTC
TRBD2,-,TRBV7-2,TRBJ2-2,CASSLARLAGIGGGELFF,TGTGCCAGCAGCTTAGCGCGGCTAGCGGGAATCGGTGGCGGGGAGCTGTTTTTT
-,-,TRBV27,TRBJ2-1,CASKDPGRGSYNEQFF,TGTGCCAGCAAAGACCCTGGCAGGGGCTCCTACAATGAGCAGTTCTTC
TRBD2,-,TRBV7-9,TRBJ2-1,CASSLSGSVHEQFF,TGTGCCAGCAGCCTAAGCGGGAGCGTCCATGAGCAGTTCTTC
TRBD2,-,TRBV10-3,TRBJ2-7,CAIKELAGGRYEQYF,TGTGCCATCAAAGAACTAGCGGGGGGGAGGTACGAGCAGTACTTC
TRBD1,-,TRBV6-1,TRBJ1-5,CASSEAPGTGNFNQPQHF,TGTGCCAGCAGTGAAGCGCCCGGGACAGGGAATTTCAATCAGCCCCAGCATTTT
-,-,TRBV28,TRBJ1-5,CASRPHQGVGDGNQPQHF,TGTGCCAGCAGACCCCACCAAGGAGTAGGGGATGGCAATCAGCCCCAGCATTTT
TRBD2,-,TRBV6-1,TRBJ2-7,CASSALAGVHPYEQYF,TGTGCCAGCAGTGCCCTAGCGGGAGTACATCCCTACGAGCAGTACTTC
TRBD1,-,TRBV5-1,TRBJ1-2,CASSLGQGVTYYTF,TGCGCCAGCAGCTTAGGACAGGGGGTTACTTACTACACCTTC
-,once,TRBV7-6,TRBJ2-5,CASSPPGDYQETQYF,TGTGCCAGCAGCCCCCCCGGGGATTACCAAGAGACCCAGTACTTC
TRBD1,-,TRBV6-1,TRBJ1-2,CASTTGTANDYGYTF,TGTGCCAGCACCACCGGGACAGCCAATGACTATGGCTACACCTTC
TRBD1,-,TRBV19,TRBJ1-5,CASSPTGGRNQPQHF,TGTGCCAGTAGCCCGACAGGGGGCCGCAATCAGCCCCAGCATTTT
TRBD1,-,TRBV28,TRBJ1-6,CASSFLTRDSRLFNSPLHF,TGTGCCAGCAGTTTCCTGACCCGGGACAGCCGGCTCTTTAATTCACCCCTCCACTTT
-,-,TRBV25-1,TRBJ1-1,CASSHAQGRCCVDTEAFF,TGTGCCAGCAGTCACGCCCAGGGAAGGTGTTGTGTGGACACTGAAGCTTTCTTT
-,-,TRBV11-2,TRBJ2-7,CASRRLGYEQYF,TGTGCCAGCAGGCGGCTGGGCTACGAGCAGTACTTC
-,-,TRBV5-1,TRBJ1-1,CASSVGPMNTEAFF,TGCGCCAGCAGCGTGGGGCCCATGAACACTGAAGCTTTCTTT
TRBD1,-,TRBV5-6,TRBJ1-5,CASSTGTGGNQPQHF,TGTGCCAGCAGCACCGGGACAGGGGGCAATCAGCCCCAGCATTTT
TRBD2,-,TRBV30,TRBJ2-3,CAWDSSGRAGTQYF,TGTGCCTGGGATTCTAGCGGGAGGGCCGGTACGCAGTATTTT
-,-,TRBV30,TRBJ1-1,CAWNLEYTEAFF,TGTGCCTGGAATTTGGAGTACACTGAAGCTTTCTTT
TRBD2,-,TRBV25-1,TRBJ2-3,CASSSLAGTTDTQYF,TGTGCCAGCAGTAGCCTAGCGGGCACCACAGATACGCAGTATTTT
-,-,TRBV5-1,TRBJ2-3,CASSLGVTSGPSTDTQYF,TGCGCCAGCAGCTTGGGTGTAACTAGTGGGCCCAGCACAGATACGCAGTATTTT
-,-,TRBV19,TRBJ1-1,CASKERQPAEAFF,TGTGCCAGTAAAGAGAGACAGCCCGCGGAAGCTTTCTTT